This TCR beta chain was documented in a study of early T cells in non-severe SARS-CoV-2 infection. Study-wide points: VDJdb-based annotation leaned toward anti-spike CD8 responses and missed private and CD4 specificities.

cDNA molecules, individually, were tagged with unique molecular identifiers. TCRdb passed the 5' RACE reads through MiXCR, listing each CDR3 protein once. The data show about 80,000 distinct CDR3 sequences, with 6% to 7% seen just once and about 7.5% held by the top ten. Germline CDR1 is LNHDA and CDR2 is SQIVND (reference sequence). CDR3 length equals 14 residues. Trimming stripped 3 bases from V and 6 bases from J, with 14 bases between. About this clonotype itself: Its antigen remains unknown.

The V and J genes are TRBV19 and TRBJ1-2; perhaps TRBD1 as D (5 bases). This TCR was sampled from an adult who was a healthcare worker with PCR-confirmed SARS-CoV-2 infection or an uninfected control (not recorded which). The specimen was whole blood. DNA of the CDR3: TGTGCCAGTAGTATCCCAGGGAGGATCGATGGCTACACCTTC. It translates to CASSIPGRIDGYTF.